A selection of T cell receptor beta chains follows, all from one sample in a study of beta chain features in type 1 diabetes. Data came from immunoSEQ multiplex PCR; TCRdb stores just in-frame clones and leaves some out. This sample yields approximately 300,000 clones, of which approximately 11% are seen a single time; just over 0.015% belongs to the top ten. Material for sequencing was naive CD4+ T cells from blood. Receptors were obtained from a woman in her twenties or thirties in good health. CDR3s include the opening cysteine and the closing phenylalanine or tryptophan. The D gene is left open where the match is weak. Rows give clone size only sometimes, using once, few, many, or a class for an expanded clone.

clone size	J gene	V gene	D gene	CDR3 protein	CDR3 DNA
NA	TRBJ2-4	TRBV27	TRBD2	CASSLELAGGSSYF	TGTGCCAGCAGTTTAGAACTAGCGGGAGGATCCTCCTACTTC
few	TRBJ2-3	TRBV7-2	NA	CASSSGGPTDTQYF	TGTGCCAGCAGCTCGGGGGGCCCCACAGATACGCAGTATTTT
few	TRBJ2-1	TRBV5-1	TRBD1	CASSSGQGANHEQFF	TGCGCCAGCAGCTCTGGACAGGGGGCTAATCATGAGCAGTTCTTC
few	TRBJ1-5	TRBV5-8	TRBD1	CASSLDGTGFQPQHF	TGTGCCAGCAGCTTGGATGGGACAGGGTTTCAGCCCCAGCATTTT
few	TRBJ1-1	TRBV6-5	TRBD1	CATRPRDRDTEAFF	TGTGCCACCCGCCCCCGGGACAGGGACACTGAAGCTTTCTTT
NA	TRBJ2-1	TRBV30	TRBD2	CAWSGGTSGSLSYNEQFF	TGTGCCTGGAGTGGTGGGACTAGCGGGAGTCTTTCCTACAATGAGCAGTTCTTC
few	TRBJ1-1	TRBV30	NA	CAWTLPIGHLNTEAFF	TGTGCCTGGACTCTCCCAATAGGACACCTAAACACTGAAGCTTTCTTT
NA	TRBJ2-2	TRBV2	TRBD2	CASRGTSGSHGELFF	TGTGCCAGCAGGGGTACTAGCGGGAGTCACGGGGAGCTGTTTTTT
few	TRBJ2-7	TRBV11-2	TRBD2	CASSLLAGVAEQYF	TGTGCCAGCAGCTTATTAGCGGGAGTCGCCGAGCAGTACTTC
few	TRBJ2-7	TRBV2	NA	CASQGGGTYEQYF	TGTGCCAGCCAAGGGGGGGGGACCTACGAGCAGTACTTC
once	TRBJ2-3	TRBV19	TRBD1	CASTVDRGTDTQYF	TGTGCCAGTACCGTCGACAGGGGTACAGATACGCAGTATTTT
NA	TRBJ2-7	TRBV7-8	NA	CASSLEGSGNYEQYF	TGTGCCAGCAGCTTAGAAGGGTCGGGGAACTACGAGCAGTACTTC
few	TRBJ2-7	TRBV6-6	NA	CASGADSNYEQYF	TGTGCCAGCGGGGCCGACAGCAACTACGAGCAGTACTTC
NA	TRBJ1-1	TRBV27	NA	CASTRQNTEAFF	TGTGCCAGCACCCGACAGAACACTGAAGCTTTCTTT